The sequence of this T cell receptor beta chain was determined in a study of shared clonotypes between healthy human individuals. The CDR3 covers 15 residues. Per the germline V gene, CDR1 is LNHNV and CDR2 is YYDKDF (reference sequence). V was clipped by 0 bases and J by 0 bases, with 6 bases between them. Only in-frame clones appear in the TCRdb table, and some are missing; sequencing was by immunoSEQ multiplex PCR. The sample lists some 2.4 million clones, 93% occurring once. V is TRBV15 and J is TRBJ2-1; no definite D call. The sequenced material came from naive CD4+ T cells from PBMCs. Subset reported: CD45RA+ positively selected. This TCR derives from a man in his late teens or twenties in good health. Some clones in this sample may be carry-over from other donors' samples. The CDR3 is CATSREWSSYNEQFF. CDR3 DNA: TGTGCCACCAGCAGAGAATGGAGCTCCTACAATGAGCAGTTCTTC.